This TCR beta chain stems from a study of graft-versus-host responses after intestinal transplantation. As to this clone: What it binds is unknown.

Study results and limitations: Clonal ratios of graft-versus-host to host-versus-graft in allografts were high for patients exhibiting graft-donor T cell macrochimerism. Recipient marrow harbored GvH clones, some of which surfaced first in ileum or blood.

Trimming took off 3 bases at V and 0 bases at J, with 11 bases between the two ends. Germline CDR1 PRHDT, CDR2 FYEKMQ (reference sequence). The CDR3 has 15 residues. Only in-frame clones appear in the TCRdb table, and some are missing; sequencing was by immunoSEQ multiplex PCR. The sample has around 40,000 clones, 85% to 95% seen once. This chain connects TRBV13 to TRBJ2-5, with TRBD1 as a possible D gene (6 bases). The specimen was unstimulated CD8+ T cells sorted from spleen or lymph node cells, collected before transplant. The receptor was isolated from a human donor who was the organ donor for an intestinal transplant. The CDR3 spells CASSLQGSYQETQYF. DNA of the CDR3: TGTGCCAGCAGCTTGCAGGGGTCCTACCAAGAGACCCAGTACTTC.